What follows describes a single T cell receptor (beta chain). Source study methods: It was from reference gene primer amplification that nucleated cell counts were estimated. Generated by immunoSEQ multiplex PCR, the TCRdb table keeps only in-frame clones and is missing some. That table supplies the V and J calls and clone size; D and trimming were determined from the DNA. The sample yields under 200,000 clones, about 88% seen once. These data are taken from a study of blood T cell repertoires in COVID-19. Either two negative PCRs, clearance, or symptom resolution qualified Cohort 3 donors as recovered. The sequenced material came from PBMCs or T cells enriched from blood (not recorded which). The TCR originated in a woman between 45 and 65 years old who had recovered from COVID-19.

CDR3 loop: CASSIWLAAKNTGELFF. CDR3 bases: TGTGCCAGTAGTATTTGGCTAGCGGCAAAGAACACCGGGGAGCTGTTTTTT. V and J are TRBV19 and TRBJ2-2, with TRBD2 identical over 7 bases. Germline CDR1 LNHDA, CDR2 SQIVND (reference sequence). V was clipped by 3 bases and J by 1 base; unmatched bases: 8. This CDR3 contains 17 residues.